The following is a T cell receptor (beta chain) sequence with its context. Per the authors' pipeline: Amplification from reference gene primers served as the basis for estimated nucleated cell counts. Some clones are missing from TCRdb's copy, which holds only in-frame ones; the method was immunoSEQ multiplex PCR. V, J and clone size reflect that table, while D and trimming were determined from the DNA. The sample contains hundreds of thousands of clones, more than 75% of which appear only once. The source of the sample is a study of blood T cell repertoires in COVID-19. Overall study: PBMCs, B-cell-depleted T cells, or T cells were the source of the cDNA or gDNA that made up the material.

This CDR3 is built from 14 residues. The germline CDR1 and CDR2 sequences are MGHDK and SYGVNS. With 4 bases removed from V and 4 bases from J, the gap between germline ends came to 12 bases. J is TRBJ2-3 and V is TRBV25-1, with D maybe TRBD2 (5 bases). The TCR was taken from a human donor in a cohort sampled during active COVID-19. Source material: peripheral blood. The chain's CDR3 is CASSVGIGADTQYF. CDR3 sequence (DNA): TGTGCCAGCAGTGTGGGTATCGGGGCAGATACGCAGTATTTT.